This T cell receptor (beta chain) is drawn from a study of blood T cell repertoires in COVID-19. Overall study context: Donors in the United States, Italy and Spain gave samples during acute or convalescent COVID-19. In each case, the material was cDNA or gDNA derived from T cells, B-cell-depleted T cells, or PBMCs.

The CDR3 is 18 amino acids. CDR1 and CDR2 from the germline V gene are SQVTM and ANQGSEA. V shed 8 bases and J shed 0 bases, with 28 bases lying between them. Authors' data handling: Amplifying reference gene primers gave estimates of nucleated cell counts. Sequencing was performed with immunoSEQ multiplex PCR; in TCRdb, only in-frame clones are kept and a portion is missing. V and J calls and clone size follow that table, whereas D and trimming were derived from the DNA. The sample contains about 58,000 clones, roughly nine tenths of which appear only once. The specimen was peripheral blood. The gene calls are TRBV29-1 and TRBJ1-1; D possibly corresponds to TRBD1 (5 bases). The receptor's source is a woman in her seventies with active COVID-19. Written as DNA, the CDR3 is TGCAGCTTCCCCGGGGGTCGGGAAACCCGACTTATGAACACTGAAGCTTTCTTT. Protein product: CSFPGGRETRLMNTEAFF.